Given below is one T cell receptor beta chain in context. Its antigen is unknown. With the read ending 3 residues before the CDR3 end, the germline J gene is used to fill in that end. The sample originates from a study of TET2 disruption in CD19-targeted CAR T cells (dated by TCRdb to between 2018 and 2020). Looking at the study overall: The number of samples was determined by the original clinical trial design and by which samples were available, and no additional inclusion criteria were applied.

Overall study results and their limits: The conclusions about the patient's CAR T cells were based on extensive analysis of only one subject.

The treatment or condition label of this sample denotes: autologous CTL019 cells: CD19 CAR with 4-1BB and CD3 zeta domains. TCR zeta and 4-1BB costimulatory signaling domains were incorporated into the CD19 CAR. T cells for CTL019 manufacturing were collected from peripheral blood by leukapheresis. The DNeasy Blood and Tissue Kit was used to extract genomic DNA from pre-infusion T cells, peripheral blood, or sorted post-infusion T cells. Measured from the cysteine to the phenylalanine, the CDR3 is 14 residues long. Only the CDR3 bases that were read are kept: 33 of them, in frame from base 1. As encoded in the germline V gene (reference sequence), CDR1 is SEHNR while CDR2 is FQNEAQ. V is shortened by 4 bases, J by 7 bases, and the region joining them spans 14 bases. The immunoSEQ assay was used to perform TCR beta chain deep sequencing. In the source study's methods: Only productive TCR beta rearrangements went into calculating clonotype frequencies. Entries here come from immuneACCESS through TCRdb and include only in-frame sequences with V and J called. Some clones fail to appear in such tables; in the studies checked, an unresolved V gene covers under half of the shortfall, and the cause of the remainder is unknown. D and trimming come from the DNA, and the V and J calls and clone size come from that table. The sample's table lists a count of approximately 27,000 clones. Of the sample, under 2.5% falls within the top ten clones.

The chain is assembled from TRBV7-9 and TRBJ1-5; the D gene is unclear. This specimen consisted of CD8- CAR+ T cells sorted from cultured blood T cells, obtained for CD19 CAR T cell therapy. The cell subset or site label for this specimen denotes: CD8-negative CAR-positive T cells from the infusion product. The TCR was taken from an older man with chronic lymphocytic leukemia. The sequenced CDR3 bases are TGTGCCAGCAGCTCGATGGGTAGCGCGCAGCCC. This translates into CASSSMGSAQP. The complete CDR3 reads CASSSMGSAQPQHF.